This entry is about one T cell receptor beta chain. This clonotype was detected many times. Its antigen target is currently unknown. No base qualities exist here, and no much larger clone lies one base off it. CDR1 SEHNR and CDR2 FQNEAQ are derived from the germline V gene (reference sequence). The CDR3 has 18 amino acids, counting the end cysteine and phenylalanine. Of the read, only the CDR3 DNA is kept; its 54 bases are in frame from base 1. Compared with germline, V lacks 5 bases and J lacks 0 bases; bases without a gene match: 10. Amplification of TCR beta CDR3 regions was carried out from RNA transcripts. A first-round RT-PCR of the TCR CDR3 used the HTBI primer set with the Qiagen OneStep RT-PCR kit. Libraries were constructed in a second round of multiplex PCR, after which size selection and purification were performed. Libraries were sequenced paired-end with 100 bp reads on an Illumina HiSeq2000. The authors processed their data as follows. Raw data were processed with SOAPnuke, discarding reads with adapters, uncalled bases, mean Phred below 15, or no exact constant-primer or identifier match. COPE v1.2.5 was used to merge high-quality paired reads, and clonotypes were defined as unique nucleotide sequences. Clonotypes were aligned to IMGT TRBV, TRBD and TRBJ reference segments using MiTCR v1.1. The analysis was restricted to V-J combinations with a frequency above 0.0001, which together covered approximately 99% of the repertoires. The TCS score was defined as the ratio of F50 (clonal expansion) to E x V (chaos), calculated using BLOSUM62-based TCRdist between CDR3 peptides within each V-J. Welch's t-statistics and random forest reduced 500 to 550 V-J features to about 12, which were used in a naive Bayes classifier (R e1071). TCRdb took the public reads, trimmed them with fastp at Q25, ran MiXCR for clone calling and kept in-frame beta chains. When rows share a CDR3 protein, they turn into one entry using the most common DNA and genes. What appears here as the V and J calls and clone size reflects TCRdb's work, not the paper's. This sample has a few hundred thousand distinct CDR3 sequences in its table, and about 15% of those were observed once. The biggest ten clones account for 5% to 7% of the sample.

Hyperthyroidism patients were aged 18 to 65 years and newly diagnosed, with disease duration of less than 2 months. Any patient with an uncontrolled infection, another autoimmune disease, pregnancy or lactation was excluded. Diagnoses were based on clinical symptoms, serum thyroxine and TRAb, thyroid ultrasound and orbital computed tomography. Blood from progressor patients was drawn when they were first diagnosed with hyperthyroidism, before any ophthalmopathy symptoms appeared. PBMCs were separated from over 9 ml of fresh peripheral blood using Ficoll-Paque density gradient centrifugation. Patients classed as progressors first received a Graves' hyperthyroidism diagnosis and then went on to develop ophthalmopathy during follow-up. Total RNA was extracted with Trizol reagent, and quality was checked on an Agilent 2100 Bioanalyzer. This sample was included in a study of T cells in Graves' hyperthyroidism and ophthalmopathy (dated by TCRdb to the late 2010s). About the investigation overall: Peripheral blood samples were taken at the time of initial diagnosis, prior to any treatment. To identify distinguishing TCR V-J signatures, a discovery cohort of some 100 patients was used, comprising 43 with Graves' ophthalmopathy and around 57 with stable Graves' hyperthyroidism. Prospective prediction of ophthalmopathy was tested in an independent validation cohort consisting of 18 to 20 hyperthyroidism patients and some 17 patients who later progressed to ophthalmopathy. For training and testing, the 95 to 100 patients in the discovery cohort were randomly divided in a 7:3 ratio. Thyroid tissue and blood T-cell repertoires from about six Graves' hyperthyroidism patients were also compared in the study. After blood sampling, hyperthyroidism patients were treated with methimazole at a starting dose of 30 mg daily, and ophthalmopathy patients were treated with high-dose intravenous methylprednisolone. The paper reports TCR Vbeta CDR3 sequencing of over 130 peripheral blood samples: around 45 ophthalmopathy, roughly 74 hyperthyroidism and around 17 progressor patients. The paper's findings and limits, for the study overall: In cross-validation, a model built on a 13 V-J signature told ophthalmopathy apart from stable hyperthyroidism with 87.88% sensitivity and roughly 81% specificity, and in testing the same model reached 80%/75%. Sample size was not statistically predetermined, and investigators were not blinded to group allocation. Most expanded thyroid clonotypes (frequency above 0.001) were also detected in blood, a finding suggesting that blood repertoires may reflect thyroid immune responses. In validation, progression to ophthalmopathy was predicted by the model with 70.59% sensitivity and 72.22% specificity, a median of roughly 6 months before onset.

The sequence links TRBV7-9 to TRBJ2-5, with 12 bases matching TRBD2. Sequenced sample: blood. The source is a woman aged 25 to 39 with Graves' hyperthyroidism that later progressed to Graves' ophthalmopathy. The nucleotide sequence reads TGTGCCAGCAGCGGGTGGACTAGCGGGATTCTGTACCAAGAGACCCAGTACTTC. It is translated as CASSGWTSGILYQETQYF.